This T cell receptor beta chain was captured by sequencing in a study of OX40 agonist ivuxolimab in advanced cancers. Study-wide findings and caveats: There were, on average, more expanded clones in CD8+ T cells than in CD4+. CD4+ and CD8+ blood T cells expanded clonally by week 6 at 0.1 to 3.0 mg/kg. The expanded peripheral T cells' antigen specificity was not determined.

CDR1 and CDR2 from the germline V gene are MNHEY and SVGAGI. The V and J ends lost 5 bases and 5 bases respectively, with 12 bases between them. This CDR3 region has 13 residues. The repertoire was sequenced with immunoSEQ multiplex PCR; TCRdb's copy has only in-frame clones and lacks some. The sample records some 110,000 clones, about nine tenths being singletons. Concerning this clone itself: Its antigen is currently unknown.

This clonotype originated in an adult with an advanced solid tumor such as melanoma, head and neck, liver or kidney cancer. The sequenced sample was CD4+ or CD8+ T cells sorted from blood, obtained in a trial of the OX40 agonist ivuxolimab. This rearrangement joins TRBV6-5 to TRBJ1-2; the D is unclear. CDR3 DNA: TGTGCCAGCAGTCTCGACGGTCTATATGGCTACACCTTC. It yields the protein CASSLDGLYGYTF.